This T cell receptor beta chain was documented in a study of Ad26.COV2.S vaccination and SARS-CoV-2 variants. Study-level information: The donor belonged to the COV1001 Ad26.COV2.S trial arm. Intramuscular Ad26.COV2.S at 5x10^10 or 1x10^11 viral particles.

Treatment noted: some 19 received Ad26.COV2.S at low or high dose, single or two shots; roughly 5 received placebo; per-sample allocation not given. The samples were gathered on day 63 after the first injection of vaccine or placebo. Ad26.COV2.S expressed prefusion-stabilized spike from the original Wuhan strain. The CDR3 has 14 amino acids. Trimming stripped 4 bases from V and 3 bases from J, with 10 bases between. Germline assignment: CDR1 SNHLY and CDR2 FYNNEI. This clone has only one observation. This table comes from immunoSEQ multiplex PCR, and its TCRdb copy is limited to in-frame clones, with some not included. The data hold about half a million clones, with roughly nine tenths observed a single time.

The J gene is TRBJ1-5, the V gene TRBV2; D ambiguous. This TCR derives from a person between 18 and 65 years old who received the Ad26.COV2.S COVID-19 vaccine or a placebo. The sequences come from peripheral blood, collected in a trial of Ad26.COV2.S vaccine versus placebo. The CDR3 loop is CASSGGQDNQPQHF. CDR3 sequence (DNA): TGTGCCAGCAGTGGCGGTCAGGACAATCAGCCCCAGCATTTT.